Following are 25 T cell receptor beta chains from one sample sequenced in a study of naive and memory T cell subsets (dated by TCRdb to the late 2010s). The method behind the library was 5' RACE. The sequencer listed for this sample is Illumina MiSeq. For the blood and skin samples, TCR RNA was reverse transcribed with SuperScript IV using primers for the alpha and beta constant regions. TCRdb ran its own pipeline on the public reads, namely fastp trimming at Q25 and MiXCR clone calling, and kept in-frame beta chains. Rows with a matching CDR3 protein are joined into one entry that keeps the most common DNA and genes. The sample table records about 26,000 distinct CDR3 sequences; roughly 25% of these occur just once. Approximately 1.8% of the sample is held by the ten biggest clonotypes. Whole blood analysis involved drawing around 2.5 ml of peripheral blood from adult healthy volunteers into Tempus tubes and then extracting RNA following the manufacturer's instructions.

The origin of the receptors is a female donor in good health.

Many counts were recorded for this clonotype. The V gene is TRBV27, the J gene TRBJ1-5; D is undetermined. Germline-derived CDR1 and CDR2 are MNHEY and SMNVEV (reference sequence). V was trimmed by 8 bases and J by 1 base, leaving 6 bases between them. CDR3 length: 12 amino acids. CDR3 in amino acids: CASRQSNQPQHF. The DNA of the CDR3 is TGTGCCAGCCGGCAGAGCAATCAGCCCCAGCATTTT.

This clonotype was recorded at least ten times. The V and J genes are TRBV20-1 and TRBJ2-1, with 12 bases fitting TRBD2. Germline V gene sequence: CDR1 DFQATT, CDR2 SNEGSKA (reference sequence). Germline trimming cut 3 bases from V and 5 bases from J; bases unmatched to any gene: 8. The CDR3 has 16 amino acids. The DNA of the CDR3 is TGCAGTGCTAGTCCCCTAGCGGGGGGGACGGACAATGAGCAGTTCTTC. Translating gives CSASPLAGGTDNEQFF.

J is TRBJ1-5 and V is TRBV20-1; D unclear. V lost 5 bases and J lost 1, with 12 bases in between. CDR3 size: 14 residues. Germline V lookup: CDR1 DFQATT, CDR2 SNEGSKA (reference sequence). The CDR3: CSAGSWLSNQPQHF. CDR3 nucleotides: TGCAGTGCTGGCTCATGGTTAAGCAATCAGCCCCAGCATTTT.

This chain joins TRBV6-6 and TRBJ2-7, with D tentatively TRBD2 (6 bases). This CDR3 has 12 residues. CDR1 is MNHNY, CDR2 SVGAGI, per germline (reference sequence). Trimming cost V 8 bases and J 6 bases, with 14 bases left between them. The CDR3 here is CASQGSGPEQYF. The CDR3 DNA follows: TGTGCCAGCCAAGGTAGCGGTCCCGAGCAGTACTTC.

This rearrangement joins TRBV20-1 to TRBJ1-3, with no clear D. Germline CDR1 DFQATT, CDR2 SNEGSKA (reference sequence). The CDR3 contains 11 residues. V was pared by 5 bases and J by 0 bases, with 2 bases between. CDR3 amino acids: CSAFSGNTIYF. The CDR3 DNA reads as TGCAGTGCTTTCTCTGGAAACACCATATATTTT.

This clonotype was seen many times. This chain connects TRBV5-4 to TRBJ1-1; D not resolved. The CDR3 contains 15 residues. Germline V gene data show CDR1 as SGHNT and CDR2 as YYREEE (reference sequence). V was clipped by 1 base and J by 6 bases, with 16 bases between them. The CDR3 DNA follows: TGTGCCAGCAGCTTGACGTCCGAAGGCCATGCTGAAGCTTTCTTT. The encoded protein is CASSLTSEGHAEAFF.

The chain employs TRBV15 and TRBJ2-2, with D perhaps matching TRBD2 (6 bases). This CDR3 has 14 amino acids. V dropped 3 bases and J dropped 3 bases, with 8 bases sitting between them. Germline V gene sequence: CDR1 LNHNV, CDR2 YYDKDF (reference sequence). CDR3 coding DNA: TGTGCCACCAGCAGGAAGCGGGACACCGGGGAGCTGTTTTTT. Protein product: CATSRKRDTGELFF.

Judged by abundance, this clonotype is medium-sized. This chain links TRBV5-4 with TRBJ2-7; 12 bases are shared with TRBD2. Germline values: CDR1 SGHNT, CDR2 YYREEE (reference sequence). This CDR3 comprises 17 residues. With V trimmed by 0 bases and J by 5 bases, 9 bases remained unmatched. The CDR3 DNA reads TGTGCCAGCAGCTTGGAGGGACTAGCGGGTCTACTCCACGAGCAGTACTTC. It yields the protein CASSLEGLAGLLHEQYF. Full variable domain (outside the CDR3, taken from reference TRBV5-4 and TRBJ2-7): ETGVTQSPTHLIKTRGQQVTLRCSSQSGHNTVSWYQQALGQGPQFIFQYYREEENGRGNFPPRFSGLQFPNYSSELNVNALELDDSALYLCASSLEGLAGLLHEQYFGPGTRLTVT.

The chain is built from TRBV20-1 and TRBJ2-3; a weak D match, TRBD1 (5 bases). CDR1 is DFQATT, CDR2 SNEGSKA, per germline (reference sequence). This CDR3 spans 14 amino acids. Trimming shortened V by 4 bases and J by 8 bases, and 19 bases separated the two germline ends. The DNA of the CDR3 is TGCAGTGCTACGAACCGGCTATTAGACAGTACGCAGTATTTT. Its translation is CSATNRLLDSTQYF.

About this clonotype: A read error may be the cause here, since a much bigger clone is one base away. The CDR3 DNA sequence: TGCGCCAGCAGCCCTACTTATTTCGACGAGCAGTACTTC. As protein: CASSPTYFDEQYF. The V call is TRBV4-1, the J call TRBJ2-7; D is undetermined. CDR1 and CDR2 (germline): MGHRA, YSYEKL. This CDR3 spans 13 amino acids. V dropped 4 bases and J dropped 5 bases, with 12 bases sitting between them.

This clonotype is medium-sized. V and J are TRBV20-1 and TRBJ2-3; 7 bases align to TRBD2. Trimming removed 3 bases from V and 2 bases from J; junction bases left unmatched: 14. CDR1 and CDR2 from the germline V gene are DFQATT and SNEGSKA (reference sequence). The CDR3 is 17 residues long. DNA for the CDR3: TGCAGTGCTAGCTCAGCGGGGTCCCCCATACACACAGATACGCAGTATTTT. It specifies CSASSAGSPIHTDTQYF.

This clonotype came up many times. This chain links TRBV2 with TRBJ2-7, with D perhaps TRBD1 (6 bases). Trimming took 7 bases from V and 6 from J, leaving 16 bases between them. This CDR3 region has 13 residues. CDR1 and CDR2 from the germline V gene are SNHLY and FYNNEI. The DNA for the CDR3 is TGTGCCAGCATTCCGGGACATAAGATCGAGCAGTACTTC. Translation: CASIPGHKIEQYF.

The genes are TRBV9 and TRBJ2-5, with D tentatively TRBD1 or TRBD2 (5 bases each). CDR1 is SGDLS, CDR2 YYNGEE, per germline. The CDR3 contains 15 residues. V was shortened by 0 bases and J by 5 bases, with 14 bases between the two germline ends. Here the CDR3 reads CASSVVGVASETQYF. The DNA for the CDR3 is TGTGCCAGCAGCGTAGTGGGGGTCGCGTCCGAGACCCAGTACTTC.

This clonotype was seen more than once but under ten times. This rearrangement joins TRBV20-1 to TRBJ2-7; 8 bases map to TRBD2. The CDR3 spans 16 residues. Germline V CDR1 and CDR2: DFQATT, SNEGSKA (reference sequence). V lost 2 bases to trimming and J lost 7 bases; unmatched junction nucleotides: 16. CDR3 protein: CSARIGSGDWEREQYF. The CDR3 DNA sequence: TGCAGTGCTAGAATTGGTAGCGGGGACTGGGAGCGAGAGCAGTACTTC.

V and J are TRBV7-9 and TRBJ2-7; perhaps TRBD1 as D (6 bases). The CDR3 covers 15 residues. The germline V and J ends were trimmed by 1 base and 3 bases, with 13 bases remaining between them. Germline CDR1 is SEHNR and CDR2 is FQNEAQ (reference sequence). CDR3 bases: TGTGCCAGCAGCTTAGAAGGGACATCTTTCTACGAGCAGTACTTC. Its protein product is CASSLEGTSFYEQYF.

This clonotype was counted at least ten times. CDR3 protein: CASSDPALGQAEAFF. The CDR3 bases are TGCGCCAGCAGTGACCCCGCTTTAGGGCAGGCTGAAGCTTTCTTT. V usage is TRBV10-2 and J usage is TRBJ1-1; D remains unclear. Germline CDR1 is WSHSY and CDR2 is SAAADI. Trimming removed 3 bases at V and 6 bases at J, with 17 bases between. The CDR3 contains 15 residues.

In its sample, this clonotype was seen many times. V gene TRBV20-1 combines with J gene TRBJ1-1, with TRBD1 matching 7 bases. The CDR3 covers 17 residues. CDR1 is DFQATT, CDR2 SNEGSKA, per germline (reference sequence). The V segment lost 1 base and the J segment 5 bases; nucleotides outside the gene matches: 16. CDR3 sequence (DNA): TGCAGTGCTAGAGTTAGTGGGCAGGGGGACGACGGGACTGAAGCTTTCTTT. Translated, it gives CSARVSGQGDDGTEAFF.

This clonotype was seen at least ten times. This could be a read error, since a much larger clone is one nucleotide away. J is TRBJ1-2 and V is TRBV7-8; 9 bases align to TRBD1. Germline V gene data show CDR1 as SGHVS and CDR2 as FQNEAQ. CDR3 length equals 14 residues. The CDR3 is CASSKGTGNYGDTF. The CDR3 DNA reads TGTGCCAGCAGCAAAGGGACAGGGAACTATGGCGACACCTTC.

The sample holds a few counts of this clonotype. The V call is TRBV20-1, the J call TRBJ1-6, with D possibly being TRBD1 (5 bases). The CDR3 runs 15 residues. Germline V lookup: CDR1 DFQATT, CDR2 SNEGSKA (reference sequence). The germline V and J ends were trimmed by 3 bases and 9 bases, with 18 bases remaining between them. The CDR3, as DNA: TGCAGTGCTAGGGAGGGGTCGATTATTAGTTCACCCCTCCACTTT. Amino acids: CSAREGSIISSPLHF.

This clonotype was observed at least ten times. The rearrangement uses TRBV2 and TRBJ2-3, with a weak D call TRBD2 (5 bases). The CDR3 has 15 amino acids. Germline CDR1 SNHLY, CDR2 FYNNEI. V shed 7 bases and J shed 5 bases, with 19 bases lying between them. CDR3 sequence (DNA): TGTGCCAGCACCCCCTCCCAGCGAGAGGGAGATACGCAGTATTTT. It encodes CASTPSQREGDTQYF. Using reference TRBV2 and TRBJ2-3 for the parts outside the CDR3, the full variable domain is EPEVTQTPSHQVTQMGQEVILRCVPISNHLYFYWYRQILGQKVEFLVSFYNNEISEKSEIFDDQFSVERPDGSNFTLKIRSTKLEDSAMYFCASTPSQREGDTQYFGPGTRLTVL.

Many counts were recorded for this clonotype. This sequence joins TRBV6-4 and TRBJ2-6; unclear D gene. CDR1 MRHNA and CDR2 SNTAGT come from the germline V gene. Between the trimmed V and J ends, which lost 3 bases and 3 bases, there was a span of 0 bases. This CDR3 spans 12 amino acids. The CDR3: CASSDGANVLTF. The CDR3 nucleotides read TGTGCCAGCAGTGATGGGGCCAACGTCCTGACTTTC.

The chain combines TRBV29-1 with TRBJ1-1; D is undetermined. V lost 3 bases and J lost 3, with 11 bases in between. Germline CDR1 reads SQVTM; CDR2 reads ANQGSEA. This CDR3 spans 13 amino acids. The CDR3 spells CSVEGFRDTEAFF. The CDR3 coding sequence is TGCAGCGTTGAGGGGTTCAGAGACACTGAAGCTTTCTTT.

The chain links TRBV2 to TRBJ2-1; TRBD1 matches at 7 bases. With V trimmed by 6 bases and J by 1 base, 6 bases remained unmatched. Germline V gives CDR1 SNHLY, CDR2 FYNNEI. This CDR3 has 15 amino acids. The CDR3 spells CASRNRGSSYNEQFF. In DNA, the CDR3 is TGTGCCAGCAGAAACAGGGGAAGTTCCTACAATGAGCAGTTCTTC.

This chain connects TRBV28 to TRBJ2-1, with D unclear. The CDR3 is made up of 12 amino acids. The germline V gene has CDR1 MDHEN and CDR2 SYDVKM. V dropped 6 bases and J dropped 8 bases, with 11 bases sitting between them. The CDR3 sequence is CASSFQYYEQFF. DNA of the CDR3: TGTGCCAGCAGCTTTCAATACTATGAGCAGTTCTTC. The full variable domain, with the rest looked up from reference TRBV28 and TRBJ2-1, is DVKVTQSSRYLVKRTGEKVFLECVQDMDHENMFWYRQDPGLGLRLIYFSYDVKMKEKGDIPEGYSVSREKKERFSLILESASTNQTSMYLCASSFQYYEQFFGPGTRLTVL.

The rearrangement links TRBV20-1 to TRBJ2-5; 8 bases are a match to TRBD2. This CDR3 contains 15 residues. Unmatched junction bases numbered 10, after V lost 3 bases and J lost 4 bases. Germline lookup yields CDR1 DFQATT and CDR2 SNEGSKA (reference sequence). The CDR3 loop is CSASRAGGGGETQYF. The CDR3 region has the DNA TGCAGTGCTAGTAGGGCGGGAGGAGGGGGAGAGACCCAGTACTTC.